This is a list of T cell receptor beta chains from one sample in a study of cytomegalovirus exposure and HLA in healthy donors. Method: immunoSEQ multiplex PCR; TCRdb's copy keeps in-frame clones and lacks some. This table has some 130,000 clones, roughly 80% appearing once. Sequenced input: PBMCs. Receptor source: a male donor in good health and CMV-seronegative. Each CDR3 is given with its conserved first and last residue. A D gene is named only where the DNA matches it firmly. Expanded clones get a size class; other rows say once, few or many, or leave the size out.

size | J | V | D | DNA | CDR3
- | TRBJ2-7 | TRBV5-3 | - | TGTGCCAGAAGCTTGGTAGTTTACGAGCAGTACTTC | CARSLVVYEQYF
- | TRBJ1-1 | TRBV5-6 | TRBD1 | TGTGCCAGCAGCCCGCAGGGGGTTGGGTTCACTGAAGCTTTCTTT | CASSPQGVGFTEAFF
- | TRBJ1-1 | TRBV18 | - | TGTGCCAGCTCCCCCGGGAGGTCGCCCCACGAAGCTTTCTTT | CASSPGRSPHEAFF
- | TRBJ1-1 | TRBV30 | - | TGTGCCTGGAGTGTACAGGGAAACACTGAAGCTTTCTTT | CAWSVQGNTEAFF
- | TRBJ1-1 | TRBV18 | - | TGTGCCAGCTCACCTGACTTGGGGAGCACTGAAGCTTTCTTT | CASSPDLGSTEAFF
- | TRBJ1-3 | TRBV28 | - | TGTGCCAGCACCGCTAATACAGTTATCTCTGGAAACACCATATATTTT | CASTANTVISGNTIYF
- | TRBJ2-2 | TRBV7-2 | TRBD1 | TGTGCCAGCAGCCCGGCCTGGGACAGTCACACCGGGGAGCTGTTTTTT | CASSPAWDSHTGELFF
- | TRBJ1-5 | TRBV6-1 | - | TGTGCCAGCAGTGAAGCGCGGGTCAGGATCTCTTATCAGCCCCAGCATTTT | CASSEARVRISYQPQHF
- | TRBJ2-7 | TRBV6-1 | - | TGTGCCAGCAGCCTCCCCGGGTTCAACGAGCAGTACTTC | CASSLPGFNEQYF
- | TRBJ1-3 | TRBV7-2 | - | TGTGCCAGCAGCTTACGTGCGGGGGTCGTAAACACCATATATTTT | CASSLRAGVVNTIYF
few | TRBJ2-7 | TRBV28 | - | TGTGCCAGCAGCATATACAGGGCCTCCTACGAGCAGTACTTC | CASSIYRASYEQYF
- | TRBJ1-5 | TRBV5-1 | TRBD1 | TGCGCCAGCAGCTTTGCAGGGGGGAATCAGCCCCAGCATTTT | CASSFAGGNQPQHF
few | TRBJ1-5 | TRBV28 | - | TGTGCCAGCAGTTTAGGCCTCCTCAGGGATAGCAATCAGCCCCAGCATTTT | CASSLGLLRDSNQPQHF
- | TRBJ2-3 | TRBV19 | - | TGTGCCAGTAGTACGGGACTCCCCGATACGCAGTATTTT | CASSTGLPDTQYF
- | TRBJ2-2 | TRBV7-2 | - | TGTGCCAGCAGCTTAGGACGAAGTTGGGGCTCGAACACCGGGGAGCTGTTTTTT | CASSLGRSWGSNTGELFF
- | TRBJ1-5 | TRBV28 | - | TGTGCCAGCAGTCCAAACTATAGCAATCAGCCCCAGCATTTT | CASSPNYSNQPQHF
- | TRBJ1-6 | TRBV7-8 | TRBD1 | TGTGCCAGCAGCTTAGCTTCGCAGGGGGCGTCGTATAATTCACCCCTCCACTTT | CASSLASQGASYNSPLHF
- | TRBJ2-5 | TRBV9 | TRBD2 | TGTGCCAGCAGCGTAGATAGCGGGAGTGGAGAGACCCAGTACTTC | CASSVDSGSGETQYF
- | TRBJ2-2 | TRBV27 | TRBD2 | TGTGCCAGCAGTTTATCGAGGCTAGCGGGGACGTCCGGGGAGCTGTTTTTT | CASSLSRLAGTSGELFF
- | TRBJ2-7 | TRBV19 | TRBD2 | TGTGCCAGTAGTATGCTAGCGGGAGCACCCGAGCAGTACTTC | CASSMLAGAPEQYF
- | TRBJ2-7 | TRBV7-2 | TRBD2 | TGTGCCAGCAGCTTAGTAGCGGGGGACTACGAGCAGTACTTC | CASSLVAGDYEQYF
- | TRBJ1-4 | TRBV18 | - | TGTGCCAGCTCACCCTACGATGAAAAACTGTTTTTT | CASSPYDEKLFF
- | TRBJ2-4 | TRBV18 | - | TGTGCCAGCTCACCCCCGTCAGGGGTAGCCAAAAACATTCAGTACTTC | CASSPPSGVAKNIQYF
- | TRBJ2-3 | TRBV7-3 | TRBD2 | TGTGCCAGCAGCAAGACTAGCGGAAGCACAGATACGCAGTATTTT | CASSKTSGSTDTQYF
- | TRBJ2-3 | TRBV7-3 | - | TGTGCCAGCAGCCCATTCGGGGCAGATACGCAGTATTTT | CASSPFGADTQYF
- | TRBJ1-5 | TRBV9 | - | TGTGCCAGCAGCGTAGGTAGGGGTGAACAACAGCCCCAGCATTTT | CASSVGRGEQQPQHF
- | TRBJ1-5 | TRBV18 | - | TGTGCCAGCTCACCATCTGGCCCACAGGGTGATAATCAGCCCCAGCATTTT | CASSPSGPQGDNQPQHF
- | TRBJ1-3 | TRBV4-1 | - | TGCGCCAGCAGCCAAGAACGAACAGCTTCTGGAAACACCATATATTTT | CASSQERTASGNTIYF
- | TRBJ2-7 | TRBV27 | - | TGTGCCAGCAGTCGCCCTGGGGGGGCTAACGAGCAGTACTTC | CASSRPGGANEQYF
- | TRBJ2-3 | TRBV5-1 | - | TGCGCCAGCAGCTTGGCCCGGGGGAGCACAGATACGCAGTATTTT | CASSLARGSTDTQYF
- | TRBJ1-3 | TRBV2 | TRBD1 | TGTGCCAGCGGACAGGGGAGCACCATATATTTT | CASGQGSTIYF
- | TRBJ2-7 | TRBV9 | TRBD1 | TGTGCCAGCAGCGTGGGCGAGGGGGTCCGACAGGGTATCTACGAGCAGTACTTC | CASSVGEGVRQGIYEQYF
- | TRBJ1-5 | TRBV7-8 | - | TGTGCCAGCAGCACCGTATCTCCTCGGAGTAGCAATCAGCCCCAGCATTTT | CASSTVSPRSSNQPQHF
- | TRBJ2-5 | TRBV19 | TRBD2 | TGTGCCAGTAGTGCCCTGACTAGCGGGCAAGAGACCCAGTACTTC | CASSALTSGQETQYF
few | TRBJ1-5 | TRBV30 | - | TGTGCCTGGAGTAGGGGGTTGGGTCAGCCCCAGCATTTT | CAWSRGLGQPQHF
- | TRBJ2-1 | TRBV7-9 | TRBD2 | TGTGCCAGCAGCTTACTAGCGGGGGTCGATGAGCAGTTCTTC | CASSLLAGVDEQFF
- | TRBJ2-2 | TRBV7-9 | - | TGTGCCAGCAGTTCGGGACCGCGGGGCACCGGGGAGCTGTTTTTT | CASSSGPRGTGELFF
- | TRBJ2-3 | TRBV6-6 | - | TGTGCCAGCAGCCGCGGGCAGGCCAATACGCAGTATTTT | CASSRGQANTQYF
- | TRBJ2-5 | TRBV6-6 | - | TGTGCCAGCAGTTACACCGGTCAAGAGACCCAGTACTTC | CASSYTGQETQYF
- | TRBJ1-1 | TRBV10-3 | - | TGTGCCATCAGCGAAGCGGGTAGGGGTGAAGCTTTCTTT | CAISEAGRGEAFF
- | TRBJ1-1 | TRBV6-5 | - | TGTGCCAGCAGATACTGGCGGGGAAACACTGAAGCTTTCTTT | CASRYWRGNTEAFF
few | TRBJ2-7 | TRBV2 | TRBD2 | TGTGCCAGCAGCGGACCGGGACTAGCGGGGGGTAGGAGCTCCTACGAGCAGTACTTC | CASSGPGLAGGRSSYEQYF
- | TRBJ1-4 | TRBV11-2 | TRBD1 | TGTGCCAGCAGCTCTGACAGGGGGTATGAAAAACTGTTTTTT | CASSSDRGYEKLFF
- | TRBJ1-1 | TRBV6-5 | - | TGTGCCAGCACTCACGGCGGTCAGTATGAAGCTTTCTTT | CASTHGGQYEAFF
- | TRBJ2-1 | TRBV2 | TRBD2 | TGTGCCAGCACTTTTAGCGGGAATGAGCAGTTCTTC | CASTFSGNEQFF
- | TRBJ2-7 | TRBV19 | TRBD2 | TGTGCCAGTACCTCAGTCGGGGGAGGACTAGCGGGAGGGCCCAACGAGCAGTACTTC | CASTSVGGGLAGGPNEQYF
- | TRBJ2-7 | TRBV29-1 | TRBD1 | TGCAGCGTTGAAGGGACAGGGGGCCCGTACGAGCAGTACTTC | CSVEGTGGPYEQYF
once | TRBJ2-6 | TRBV28 | TRBD2 | TGTGCCAGCGTAATAGCGGGGGGGCGGTTTGGGGCCAACGTCCTGACTTTC | CASVIAGGRFGANVLTF
- | TRBJ2-7 | TRBV5-1 | TRBD1 | TGCGCCAGCAGCCCGACAGGGGGTTCCTACGAGCAGTACTTC | CASSPTGGSYEQYF
- | TRBJ1-5 | TRBV7-8 | - | TGTGCCAGCAGCTTAGGGGTTGGCAGCGTCTCTTATAGCAATCAGCCCCAGCATTTT | CASSLGVGSVSYSNQPQHF
- | TRBJ1-1 | TRBV6-4 | TRBD1 | TGTGCCAGCAGATTGACAGGGTACACTGAAGCTTTCTTT | CASRLTGYTEAFF
- | TRBJ1-2 | TRBV5-5 | - | TGTGCCAGCAGCCATTTACAGGGAATCTATGGCTACACCTTC | CASSHLQGIYGYTF
- | TRBJ2-3 | TRBV5-4 | TRBD2 | TGTGCCAGCAGCTGGACTAGCGGGAGTAGAGATACGCAGTATTTT | CASSWTSGSRDTQYF